These 6 T cell receptor beta chains came from one sample sequenced in a study of beta chain features in type 1 diabetes. Expressed TCRB transcripts were sequenced after all isolated RNA was converted to cDNA. Assay: immunoSEQ multiplex PCR; the TCRdb copy retains only in-frame clones and omits some. The sample yields 200,000 to 300,000 clones, around 68% seen once. Sequencing used naive CD4+ T cells from blood. Receptor source: a young man in good health.

The J gene is TRBJ2-7, the V gene TRBV7-2; 7 bases match TRBD1. CDR1 SGHTA and CDR2 FQGNSA come from the germline V gene. After removal of 1 base from V and 0 bases from J, the junction contained 3 bases not matched to a gene. CDR3 size: 15 residues. CDR3 nucleotides: TGTGCCAGCAGCTTAGGACAGGGACGCTCCTACGAGCAGTACTTC. It yields the protein CASSLGQGRSYEQYF.

J is TRBJ2-4 and V is TRBV7-2; no firm D call. V shed 4 bases and J shed 0 bases, with 10 bases lying between them. CDR1 and CDR2 (germline): SGHTA, FQGNSA. This CDR3 has 15 amino acids. DNA for the CDR3: TGTGCCAGCAGCTCCGAACCACTAGCCAAAAACATTCAGTACTTC. This encodes CASSSEPLAKNIQYF.

The chain uses TRBV10-3 and TRBJ2-2; the D gene is possibly TRBD2 (5 bases). Germline V gene sequence: CDR1 ENHRY, CDR2 SYGVKD. Trimming took 10 bases from V and 1 from J, leaving 10 bases between them. The CDR3 spans 13 residues. CDR3 sequence: CATTRGNTGELFF. The DNA for the CDR3 is TGTGCCACCACTCGGGGGAACACCGGGGAGCTGTTTTTT.

The rearrangement joins TRBV11-2 to TRBJ2-3, with D hard to call. This CDR3 has 13 amino acids. Trimming stripped 0 bases from V and 5 bases from J, with 6 bases between. Looked up from germline, CDR1 is SGHAT and CDR2 is FQNNGV. The CDR3 region is CASSLDRLDTQYF. As DNA, the CDR3 is TGTGCCAGCAGCTTAGATCGGCTAGATACGCAGTATTTT.

This sequence joins TRBV30 and TRBJ2-7; a weak D match, TRBD2 (5 bases). The germline V gene encodes CDR1 GTSNPN and CDR2 SVGIG (reference sequence). Between the trimmed V and J ends, which lost 4 bases and 1 base, there was a span of 14 bases. The CDR3 contains 14 residues. CDR3 sequence (DNA): TGTGCCTGGAATGGACTCCCGGGGTCCTACGAGCAGTACTTC. Protein sequence: CAWNGLPGSYEQYF.

The chain uses TRBV30 and TRBJ2-6; no firm D call. Trimming took 8 bases from V and 1 from J, leaving 12 bases between them. Germline V lookup: CDR1 GTSNPN, CDR2 SVGIG (reference sequence). This CDR3 spans 14 amino acids. In DNA, the CDR3 is TGTGCCGGCCGAGTATCATCTGGGGCCAACGTCCTGACTTTC. Protein sequence: CAGRVSSGANVLTF.